The present T cell receptor (beta chain) was sequenced within a study of cytomegalovirus exposure and HLA in healthy donors. Looked up from germline, CDR1 is GTSNPN and CDR2 is SVGIG (reference sequence). V trimming: 2 bases; J trimming: 3 bases; junction bases outside the gene matches: 6. This CDR3 contains 15 residues. General study points: More than 15,000 TCR beta sequences were associated with HLA alleles at 0.05 false discovery rate in a later analysis.

This clone was picked up a small number of times. Its target is not known. 60 Vbeta and 13 Jbeta primers were used in PCR. Generated by immunoSEQ multiplex PCR, the TCRdb table keeps only in-frame clones and is missing some. This sample has 35,000 to 50,000 clones, with roughly half found just once. The sample taken for sequencing was PBMCs. The source of this sequence is a man aged 55 to 69 in good health and CMV-seronegative. The chain has TRBV30 and TRBJ1-5; 8 bases are a match to TRBD1. CDR3 nucleotide sequence: TGTGCCTGGAGTTTGGGGACAGGTCTCAATCAGCCCCAGCATTTT. Protein sequence: CAWSLGTGLNQPQHF.